The 5 T cell receptor beta chains presented below share a single source sample, sequenced in a study of blood T cell repertoires in COVID-19. Clones were sequenced by immunoSEQ multiplex PCR, and TCRdb holds only the in-frame ones, with some missing. Here the sample spans 140,000 to 150,000 clones, about nine tenths being singletons. The sample consisted of peripheral blood. These receptors all come from a human donor in a cohort sampled during active COVID-19.

The chain recombines TRBV7-9 with TRBJ1-6; no definite D call. Trimming removed 1 base at V and 2 bases at J, with 9 bases between. Per the germline V gene, CDR1 is SEHNR and CDR2 is FQNEAQ (reference sequence). CDR3 size: 16 residues. The CDR3 here is CASSLVAGTYNSPLHF. The CDR3 nucleotides read TGTGCCAGCAGCTTAGTGGCGGGGACCTATAATTCACCCCTCCACTTT.

For the CDR3, the DNA is TGTGCCAGCAGTCTTTCCCGGTGGGAGACCCAGTACTTC. It translates to CASSLSRWETQYF. This chain connects TRBV27 to TRBJ2-5; D not certain. This CDR3 has 13 amino acids. V lost 5 bases, J lost 5 bases, and 12 bases lay in between. The germline V gene encodes CDR1 MNHEY and CDR2 SMNVEV (reference sequence).

The chain uses TRBV7-9 and TRBJ1-2; a weak D match, TRBD1 (6 bases). V shed 1 base and J shed 1 base, with 13 bases lying between them. CDR1 SEHNR and CDR2 FQNEAQ come from the germline V gene (reference sequence). The CDR3 is 16 residues long. This CDR3 reads CASSLGQALLNYGYTF. CDR3 sequence (DNA): TGTGCCAGCAGCTTAGGACAGGCCCTCCTTAACTATGGCTACACCTTC.

The CDR3 DNA follows: TGTGCCAGCAGCCCGCGACTAGCGGGGGGCACCGGGGAGCTGTTTTTT. Protein product: CASSPRLAGGTGELFF. The chain employs TRBV7-2 and TRBJ2-2; 13 bases are shared with TRBD2. After removal of 5 bases from V and 4 bases from J, the junction contained 4 bases not matched to a gene. Germline CDR1 and CDR2: SGHTA and FQGNSA. This CDR3 spans 16 amino acids.

The chain has TRBV4-2 and TRBJ1-1, with D possibly TRBD1 on 5 matching bases. The CDR3 totals 15 residues. V was trimmed by 4 bases and J by 7 bases, leaving 19 bases between them. The germline CDR1 and CDR2 sequences are LGHNA and YNFKEQ. The CDR3 here is CASSPTRVGAREAFF. Here the CDR3 DNA reads TGTGCCAGCAGCCCTACCAGGGTAGGGGCCCGTGAAGCTTTCTTT.